The 28 T cell receptor beta chains presented below share a single source sample, sequenced in a study of blood T cell repertoires in COVID-19. The data were produced by immunoSEQ multiplex PCR, yet TCRdb's version contains in-frame clones alone and is incomplete. The sample holds tens of thousands of clones, approximately 78% seen once. Source material: peripheral blood. These receptors all come from a man aged 50-59 years with active or convalescent COVID-19.

Notes on this clone: Relative to the germline gene, one junction end is altered; a read error may explain this. The chain recombines TRBV4-1 with TRBJ2-5; TRBD2 matches at 8 bases. The CDR3 consists of 19 residues. CDR1 and CDR2 from the germline V gene are MGHRA and YSYEKL. The CDR3 loop is CASSQEGGRLAGQQGTQYF. The CDR3 DNA sequence: TGCGCCAGCAGCCAAGAGGGGGGGAGGCTAGCGGGCCAACAAGGGACCCAGTACTTC.

The chain couples TRBV11-2 to TRBJ2-2; 9 bases align to TRBD1. The CDR3 spans 15 residues. CDR1 is SGHAT and CDR2 is FQNNGV in the germline V gene. Trimming removed 4 bases from V and 5 bases from J; junction bases left unmatched: 5. CDR3 sequence: CASSSDRGETGELFF. For the CDR3, the DNA is TGTGCCAGCAGCTCGGACAGGGGCGAAACCGGGGAGCTGTTTTTT.

The sample holds one count of this clone. This sequence joins TRBV7-6 and TRBJ2-4, with a tentative D call TRBD2 (6 bases). CDR1 and CDR2 (germline): SGHVS, FNYEAQ. V shed 1 base and J shed 3 bases, with 13 bases lying between them. The CDR3 loop spans 16 amino acids. The CDR3 DNA follows: TGTGCCAGCAGCTTAGAAACGGGGGTGGGCAAAAACATTCAGTACTTC. Amino acid sequence: CASSLETGVGKNIQYF.

In DNA, the CDR3 is TGTGCCAGCAGCTTACTGGTATCAGGGGGTGGGACCCAGTACTTC. Protein product: CASSLLVSGGGTQYF. The V gene is TRBV7-9, the J gene TRBJ2-5, with 7 bases fitting TRBD1. The CDR3 has 15 amino acids. The J segment lost 7 bases and the V segment lost 2 bases, leaving 10 bases of the junction unmatched. Germline V gene lookup returns CDR1 SEHNR and CDR2 FQNEAQ (reference sequence).

The chain is built from TRBV29-1 and TRBJ2-2; 13 nucleotides align to TRBD2. The CDR3 is 17 residues long. CDR1 is SQVTM, CDR2 ANQGSEA, per germline. V lost 7 bases, J lost 0 bases, and 8 bases stayed unmatched. The CDR3 DNA reads TGCAGCGCCCGGGGACTAGCGGGGAGAGCGAACACCGGGGAGCTGTTTTTT. Its protein is CSARGLAGRANTGELFF.

The chain joins TRBV27 to TRBJ1-6, with 7 positions matching TRBD1. V shed 3 bases, J shed 0 bases, and the junction held 8 bases outside the gene matches. The CDR3 consists of 18 residues. Germline V lookup: CDR1 MNHEY, CDR2 SMNVEV (reference sequence). CDR3: CASSFFQTGSSYNSPLHF. DNA of the CDR3: TGTGCCAGCAGTTTCTTTCAGACAGGGAGCTCCTATAATTCACCCCTCCACTTT.

The chain links TRBV10-1 to TRBJ2-5; TRBD2 matches 11 bases. The trim removed 4 bases at V and 1 base at J, leaving 5 bases unmatched. This CDR3 spans 16 amino acids. Germline loops: CDR1 WNHNN, CDR2 SYGVQD (reference sequence). As DNA, the CDR3 is TGCGCCAGCAGTGCCCTAGCGGGGGGCGGCCAAGAGACCCAGTACTTC. Amino acids: CASSALAGGGQETQYF.

This chain uses TRBV7-9 with TRBJ2-5; 7 bases line up with TRBD1. The CDR3 extends over 14 amino acids. Germline CDR1 reads SEHNR; CDR2 reads FQNEAQ (reference sequence). After removal of 5 bases from V and 5 bases from J, the junction contained 8 bases not matched to a gene. The CDR3 nucleotides are TGTGCCAGCAGCCCGACAGGGTACGAGGAGACCCAGTACTTC. This translates into CASSPTGYEETQYF. Full variable domain (missing parts from reference TRBV7-9 and TRBJ2-5): DTGVSQNPRHKITKRGQNVTFRCDPISEHNRLYWYRQTLGQGPEFLTYFQNEAQLEKSRLLSDRFSAERPKGSFSTLEIQRTEQGDSAMYLCASSPTGYEETQYFGPGTRLLVL.

This chain joins TRBV3-1 (or the pseudogene TRBV3-2) and TRBJ1-1; 9 bases align to TRBD1. This CDR3 comprises 12 residues. Trimming took 9 bases from V and 3 from J; bases not matched to a gene: 2. The V gene's germline CDR1 is LGHDT and CDR2 YNNKEL (reference sequence). The CDR3 protein is CASGQGHTEAFF. CDR3 DNA sequence: TGTGCCAGTGGACAGGGGCACACTGAAGCTTTCTTT.

The chain has TRBV10-1 and TRBJ2-3, with a tentative D call TRBD1 (5 bases). The CDR3 length is 15 residues. Per the germline V gene, CDR1 is WNHNN and CDR2 is SYGVQD (reference sequence). The V end lost 1 base, the J end lost 1 base, and 9 bases lay between the germline ends. The DNA of the CDR3 is TGCGCCAGCAGTGAGTACATGACAGGCACAGATACGCAGTATTTT. Its protein is CASSEYMTGTDTQYF.

The rearrangement uses TRBV11-2 and TRBJ2-3; TRBD1 aligns across 10 bases. With V trimmed by 3 bases and J by 6 bases, 3 bases remained unmatched. This CDR3 contains 14 residues. Germline CDR1 SGHAT, CDR2 FQNNGV. The CDR3 nucleotides read TGTGCCAGCAGCTTGACAGGGGGCAAGGATACGCAGTATTTT. Translated: CASSLTGGKDTQYF.

The J gene is TRBJ1-1, the V gene TRBV15, with D perhaps matching TRBD1 (6 bases). The CDR3 covers 16 residues. Germline assignment: CDR1 LNHNV and CDR2 YYDKDF (reference sequence). Trimming shortened V by 4 bases and J by 1 base, and 16 bases separated the two germline ends. CDR3 nucleotide sequence: TGTGCCACCAGCATAACGGCGGGGGGCGGGAACACTGAAGCTTTCTTT. Residues: CATSITAGGGNTEAFF.

This clone was counted once. The genes are TRBV5-1 and TRBJ2-5, with a weak D call TRBD1 (6 bases). The CDR3 consists of 14 residues. The germline gives CDR1 SGHRS, CDR2 YFSETQ. The V gene lost 6 bases and the J gene lost 4 bases, with 16 bases spanning the gap. CDR3 sequence reads: CASTPSGDRETQYF. CDR3 DNA sequence: TGCGCCAGCACCCCCTCAGGGGATCGAGAGACCCAGTACTTC.

The chain couples TRBV14 to TRBJ2-3, with TRBD2 matching over 11 bases. The J segment lost 3 bases and the V segment lost 1 base, leaving 6 bases of the junction unmatched. CDR1 is SGHDN, CDR2 FVKESK, per germline. This CDR3 region has 17 residues. CDR3 sequence reads: CASSQALAGAGTDTQYF. For the CDR3, the DNA is TGTGCCAGCAGCCAAGCACTAGCGGGGGCAGGTACAGATACGCAGTATTTT. The complete variable domain, with remaining parts taken from reference TRBV14 and TRBJ2-3, reads EAGVTQFPSHSVIEKGQTVTLRCDPISGHDNLYWYRRVMGKEIKFLLHFVKESKQDESGMPNNRFLAERTGGTYSTLKVQPAELEDSGVYFCASSQALAGAGTDTQYFGPGTRLTVL.

The V gene is TRBV19, the J gene TRBJ1-1; D possibly corresponds to TRBD1 (6 bases). Germline lookup yields CDR1 LNHDA and CDR2 SQIVND (reference sequence). Deletions cut 4 bases from V and 7 bases from J, with 13 bases between. The CDR3 is 13 residues long. The CDR3, as DNA: TGTGCCAGTAGTAGGGCACAGGGATATGAAGCTTTCTTT. Translation gives CASSRAQGYEAFF.

The chain recombines TRBV7-9 with TRBJ1-1; D is perhaps TRBD1 (5 bases). V lost 5 bases and J lost 1, with 11 bases in between. Germline CDR1 is SEHNR and CDR2 is FQNEAQ (reference sequence). The CDR3 covers 14 residues. The CDR3 nucleotides are TGTGCCAGCAGCCTCGGACATCAGAACACTGAAGCTTTCTTT. It codes for CASSLGHQNTEAFF.

The chain combines TRBV4-1 with TRBJ1-4; 10 bases line up with TRBD1. The CDR3 consists of 15 residues. J was trimmed by 7 bases and V by 6 bases; bases with no gene match: 8. Germline V lookup: CDR1 MGHRA, CDR2 YSYEKL. The CDR3 loop is CASRQWRDRGEKLFF. Here the CDR3 DNA reads TGCGCCAGCAGACAGTGGCGGGACAGGGGTGAAAAACTGTTTTTT.

This sequence joins TRBV9 and TRBJ1-4; TRBD1 agrees at 8 bases. Germline CDR1 and CDR2: SGDLS and YYNGEE. The trim removed 4 bases at V and 8 bases at J, leaving 4 bases unmatched. The CDR3 runs 13 residues. CDR3 nucleotides: TGTGCCAGCAGCCGGGGACAGGTGGAAAAACTGTTTTTT. Encoded protein: CASSRGQVEKLFF.

V and J are TRBV6-2 or TRBV6-3 and TRBJ2-3; TRBD2 matches at 7 bases. The germline gives CDR1 MNHEY, CDR2 SVGEGT. The CDR3 sequence is 14 residues long. J was trimmed by 4 bases and V by 2 bases; bases with no gene match: 3. The CDR3: CASSYRLAPDTQYF. The CDR3 DNA reads TGTGCCAGCAGTTACCGACTAGCCCCAGATACGCAGTATTTT.

The rearrangement joins TRBV7-2 to TRBJ2-3; D is possibly TRBD2 (7 bases). V lost 0 bases, J lost 1 base, and 8 bases lay in between. In germline, CDR1 is SGHTA, CDR2 FQGNSA. The CDR3 is 15 residues long. This CDR3 reads CASSLAGGRTDTQYF. For the CDR3, the DNA is TGTGCCAGCAGCTTAGCCGGGGGGCGCACAGATACGCAGTATTTT. The full variable domain, completed using reference TRBV7-2 and TRBJ2-3, is GAGVSQSPSNKVTEKGKDVELRCDPISGHTALYWYRQSLGQGLEFLIYFQGNSAPDKSGLPSDRFSAERTGGSVSTLTIQRTQQEDSAVYLCASSLAGGRTDTQYFGPGTRLTVL.

The V gene is TRBV5-5, the J gene TRBJ2-1, with D possibly being TRBD1 (6 bases). Germline V gene data show CDR1 as SGHKS and CDR2 as YYEKEE (reference sequence). Trimming pared 1 base from V and 3 bases from J, leaving 11 bases between. This CDR3 contains 15 residues. In DNA form, the CDR3 reads TGTGCCAGCAGCTTGTTGCAGGGGAACTACAATGAGCAGTTCTTC. Amino acid sequence: CASSLLQGNYNEQFF. Complete variable domain (other parts from reference TRBV5-5 and TRBJ2-1): DAGVTQSPTHLIKTRGQQVTLRCSPISGHKSVSWYQQVLGQGPQFIFQYYEKEERGRGNFPDRFSARQFPNYSSELNVNALLLGDSALYLCASSLLQGNYNEQFFGPGTRLTVL.

V usage is TRBV9 and J usage is TRBJ1-1; 7 bases are shared with TRBD1. The CDR3 covers 14 residues. Germline V gene sequence: CDR1 SGDLS, CDR2 YYNGEE. The J segment lost 4 bases and the V segment lost 2 bases, leaving 5 bases of the junction unmatched. As DNA, the CDR3 is TGTGCCAGCAGCGTCAGACAGGGAGGCACTGAAGCTTTCTTT. Protein sequence: CASSVRQGGTEAFF.

The chain joins TRBV5-4 to TRBJ2-7; 12 nucleotides agree with TRBD1. Germline trimming cut 0 bases from V and 5 bases from J; bases unmatched to any gene: 3. Per the germline V gene, CDR1 is SGHNT and CDR2 is YYREEE (reference sequence). This CDR3 has 15 residues. In nucleotides, the CDR3 is TGTGCCAGCAGCTTGGACGGGACAGGGGGCCACGAGCAGTACTTC. It specifies CASSLDGTGGHEQYF.

The sample holds a few counts of this clone. V is TRBV24-1 and J is TRBJ2-1, with a possible D match to TRBD1 (6 bases). This CDR3 comprises 15 residues. With 4 bases removed from V and 11 bases from J, the gap between germline ends came to 20 bases. The germline gives CDR1 KGHDR, CDR2 SFDVKD. CDR3 amino acids: CATSDTTKQQGQQFF. The CDR3 bases are TGTGCCACCAGTGACACCACCAAACAACAGGGTCAGCAGTTCTTC.

In its sample, this clone was seen once. V gene TRBV10-1 combines with J gene TRBJ2-3, with TRBD1 matching 11 bases. The V gene's germline CDR1 is WNHNN and CDR2 SYGVQD (reference sequence). V gave up 2 bases and J gave up 6 bases; unmatched junction bases: 7. The CDR3 has 16 amino acids. CDR3 DNA: TGCGCCAGCAGTGAGATGAGTGGGACAGGGGGTGATACGCAGTATTTT. Translating it yields CASSEMSGTGGDTQYF.

V gene TRBV19 combines with J gene TRBJ1-1; maybe TRBD1 (5 bases). The CDR3 length is 13 residues. The V gene's germline CDR1 is LNHDA and CDR2 SQIVND (reference sequence). Between the trimmed V and J ends, which lost 6 bases and 4 bases, there was a span of 12 bases. The CDR3 loop reads CASSAGGPTEAFF. CDR3 nucleotides: TGTGCCAGTAGCGCGGGGGGTCCCACTGAAGCTTTCTTT. The full variable domain, rest sourced from reference TRBV19 and TRBJ1-1, is DGGITQSPKYLFRKEGQNVTLSCEQNLNHDAMYWYRQDPGQGLRLIYYSQIVNDFQKGDIAEGYSVSREKKESFPLTVTSAQKNPTAFYLCASSAGGPTEAFFGQGTRLTVV.

The chain has TRBV11-1 and TRBJ2-1; 12 bases align to TRBD2. CDR1 SGHAT and CDR2 FQDESV come from the germline V gene (reference sequence). V shed 4 bases and J 4 bases; nucleotides not matched to a gene: 5. The CDR3 covers 16 residues. CDR3 region: CASSSILAGGYNEQFF. CDR3 coding DNA: TGTGCCAGCAGCTCCATACTAGCGGGGGGTTACAATGAGCAGTTCTTC.

This chain's CDR3 is CASSHRAGGPRVGETQYF. The DNA for the CDR3 is TGTGCCAGCAGCCACCGGGCAGGGGGTCCGCGAGTGGGAGAGACCCAGTACTTC. The gene calls are TRBV7-2 and TRBJ2-5; 7 bases match TRBD1. Trimming took 5 bases from V and 4 from J; bases not matched to a gene: 19. The CDR3 has 18 residues. In germline, CDR1 is SGHTA, CDR2 FQGNSA.